This T cell receptor beta chain was observed in a study of T cells in Graves' hyperthyroidism and ophthalmopathy. This clonotype was observed at least ten times. What it binds is not known. CDR1 and CDR2 (germline): SQVTM, ANQGSEA. The CDR3 covers 13 residues. The V gene end was trimmed by 6 bases and the J gene end by 2 bases; junction bases not matched to a gene: 6. Study-level results: The blood repertoire included most of the expanded thyroid clonotypes above 0.001. It was a median around seven months before onset that the model predicted ophthalmopathy. A 13 V-J signature model discriminated ophthalmopathy versus stable hyperthyroidism.

Researchers took RNA transcripts and amplified the TCR beta CDR3 regions from them. A set of HTBI primers served as the primers for a first-round RT-PCR of the TCR CDR3. TCRdb re-analysed the multiplex PCR reads in MiXCR, keeping a single row per CDR3 protein. The table lists over 120,000 distinct CDR3 sequences, approximately 24% of them singletons. The chain is built from TRBV29-1 and TRBJ1-1; 7 bases fit TRBD1. Sequencing was carried out using blood. The TCR sequence derives from a woman in her 50s with Graves' hyperthyroidism that later progressed to Graves' ophthalmopathy. CDR3 loop: CSVERDSNTEAFF. CDR3 bases: TGCAGCGTCGAACGGGACAGCAACACTGAAGCTTTCTTT.